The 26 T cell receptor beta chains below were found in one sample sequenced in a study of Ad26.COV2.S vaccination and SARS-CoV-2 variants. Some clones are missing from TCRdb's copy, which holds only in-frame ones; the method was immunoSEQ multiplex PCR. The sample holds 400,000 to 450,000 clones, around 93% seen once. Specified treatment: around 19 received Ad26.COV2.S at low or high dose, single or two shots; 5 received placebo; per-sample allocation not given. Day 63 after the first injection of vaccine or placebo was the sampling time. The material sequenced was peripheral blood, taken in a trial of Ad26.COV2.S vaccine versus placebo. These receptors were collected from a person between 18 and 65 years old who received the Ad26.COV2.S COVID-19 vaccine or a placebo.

The CDR3 DNA follows: TGTGCCAGCAGCTTGGTTCTGGGGGGATTGAACGAGCAGTACTTC. Its translation: CASSLVLGGLNEQYF. The gene calls are TRBV7-9 and TRBJ2-7, with D possibly TRBD2 on 6 matching bases. Germline V CDR1 and CDR2: SEHNR, FQNEAQ (reference sequence). The CDR3 loop spans 15 amino acids. Trimming shortened V by 3 bases and J by 5 bases, and 17 bases separated the two germline ends.

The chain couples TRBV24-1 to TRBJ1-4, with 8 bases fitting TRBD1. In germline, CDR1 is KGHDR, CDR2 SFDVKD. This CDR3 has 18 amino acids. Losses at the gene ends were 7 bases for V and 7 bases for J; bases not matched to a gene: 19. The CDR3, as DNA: TGTGCCACCAGGGACATCGGATTTGGTAGGACAGGGTTTGAAAAACTGTTTTTT. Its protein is CATRDIGFGRTGFEKLFF.

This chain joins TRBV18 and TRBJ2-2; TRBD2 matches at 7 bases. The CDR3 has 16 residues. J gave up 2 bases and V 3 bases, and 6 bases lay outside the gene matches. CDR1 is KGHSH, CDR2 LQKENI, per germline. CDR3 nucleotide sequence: TGTGCCAGCTCACCGGGACTAACCATAAACACCGGGGAGCTGTTTTTT. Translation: CASSPGLTINTGELFF. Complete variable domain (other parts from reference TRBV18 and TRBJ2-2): NAGVMQNPRHLVRRRGQEARLRCSPMKGHSHVYWYRQLPEEGLKFMVYLQKENIIDESGMPKERFSAEFPKEGPSILRIQQVVRGDSAAYFCASSPGLTINTGELFFGEGSRLTVL.

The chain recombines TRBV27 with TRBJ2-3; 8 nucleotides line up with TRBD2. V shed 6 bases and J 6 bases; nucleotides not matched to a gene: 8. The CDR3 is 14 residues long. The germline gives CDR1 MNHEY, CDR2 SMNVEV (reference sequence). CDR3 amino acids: CASRPGGNGDTQYF. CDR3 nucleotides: TGTGCCAGCAGACCGGGGGGGAACGGTGATACGCAGTATTTT.

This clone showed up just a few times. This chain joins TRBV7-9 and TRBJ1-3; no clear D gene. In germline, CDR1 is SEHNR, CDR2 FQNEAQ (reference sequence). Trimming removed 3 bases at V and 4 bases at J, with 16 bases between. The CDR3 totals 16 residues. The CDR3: CASSLALSAPGNTIYF. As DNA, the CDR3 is TGTGCCAGCAGCTTGGCACTTTCGGCACCGGGAAACACCATATATTTT. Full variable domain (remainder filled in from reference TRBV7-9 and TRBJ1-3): DTGVSQNPRHKITKRGQNVTFRCDPISEHNRLYWYRQTLGQGPEFLTYFQNEAQLEKSRLLSDRFSAERPKGSFSTLEIQRTEQGDSAMYLCASSLALSAPGNTIYFGEGSWLTVV.

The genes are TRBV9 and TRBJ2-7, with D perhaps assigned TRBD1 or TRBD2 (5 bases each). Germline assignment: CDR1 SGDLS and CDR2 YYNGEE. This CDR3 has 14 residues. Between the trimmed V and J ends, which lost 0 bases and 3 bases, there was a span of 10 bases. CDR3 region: CASSVGDRDYEQYF. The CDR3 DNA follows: TGTGCCAGCAGCGTAGGGGACCGAGACTACGAGCAGTACTTC.

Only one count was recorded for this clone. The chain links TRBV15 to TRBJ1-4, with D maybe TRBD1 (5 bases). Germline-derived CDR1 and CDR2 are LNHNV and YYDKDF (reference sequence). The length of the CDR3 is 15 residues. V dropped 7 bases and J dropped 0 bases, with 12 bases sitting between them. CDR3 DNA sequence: TGTGCCACCACTTGGCAGGGTGCAACTAATGAAAAACTGTTTTTT. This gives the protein CATTWQGATNEKLFF. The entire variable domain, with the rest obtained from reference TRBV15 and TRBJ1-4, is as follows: DAMVIQNPRYQVTQFGKPVTLSCSQTLNHNVMYWYQQKSSQAPKLLFHYYDKDFNNEADTPDNFQSRRPNTSFCFLDIRSPGLGDTAMYLCATTWQGATNEKLFFGSGTQLSVL.

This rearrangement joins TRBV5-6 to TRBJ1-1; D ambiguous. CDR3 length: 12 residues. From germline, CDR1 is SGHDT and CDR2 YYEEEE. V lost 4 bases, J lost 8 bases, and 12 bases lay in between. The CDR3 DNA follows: TGTGCCAGCAGCCATACGAGCGGCGAAGCTTTCTTT. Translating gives CASSHTSGEAFF.

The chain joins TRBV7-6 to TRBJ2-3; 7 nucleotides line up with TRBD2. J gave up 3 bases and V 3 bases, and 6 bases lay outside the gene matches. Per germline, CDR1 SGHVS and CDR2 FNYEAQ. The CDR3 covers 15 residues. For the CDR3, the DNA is TGTGCCAGCAGCTTGGGAGGGCCTAGAACAGATACGCAGTATTTT. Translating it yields CASSLGGPRTDTQYF.

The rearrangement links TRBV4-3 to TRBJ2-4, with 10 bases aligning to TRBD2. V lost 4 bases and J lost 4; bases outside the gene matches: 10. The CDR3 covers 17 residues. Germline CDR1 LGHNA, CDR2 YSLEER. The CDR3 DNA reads TGCGCCAGCAGCCCAACCGCCGGAGCGGGGGGGAAAAACATTCAGTACTTC. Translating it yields CASSPTAGAGGKNIQYF.

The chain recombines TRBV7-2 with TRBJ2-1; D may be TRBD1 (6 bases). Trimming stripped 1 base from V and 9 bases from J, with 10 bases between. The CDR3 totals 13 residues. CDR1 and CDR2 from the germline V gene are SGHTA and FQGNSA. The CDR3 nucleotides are TGTGCCAGCAGCTTAGGGGGGCCCTCTGAGCAGTTCTTC. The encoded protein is CASSLGGPSEQFF. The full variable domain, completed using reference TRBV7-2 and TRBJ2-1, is GAGVSQSPSNKVTEKGKDVELRCDPISGHTALYWYRQSLGQGLEFLIYFQGNSAPDKSGLPSDRFSAERTGGSVSTLTIQRTQQEDSAVYLCASSLGGPSEQFFGPGTRLTVL.

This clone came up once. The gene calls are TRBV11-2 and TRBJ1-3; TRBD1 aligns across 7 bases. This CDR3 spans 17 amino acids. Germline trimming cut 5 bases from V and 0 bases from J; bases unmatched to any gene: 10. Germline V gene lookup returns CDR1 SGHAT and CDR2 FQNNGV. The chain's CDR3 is CASSPPGQTSSGNTIYF. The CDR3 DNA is TGTGCCAGCAGCCCCCCGGGACAGACTAGCTCTGGAAACACCATATATTTT. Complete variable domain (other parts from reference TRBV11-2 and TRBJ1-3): EAGVAQSPRYKIIEKRQSVAFWCNPISGHATLYWYQQILGQGPKLLIQFQNNGVVDDSQLPKDRFSAERLKGVDSTLKIQPAKLEDSAVYLCASSPPGQTSSGNTIYFGEGSWLTVV.

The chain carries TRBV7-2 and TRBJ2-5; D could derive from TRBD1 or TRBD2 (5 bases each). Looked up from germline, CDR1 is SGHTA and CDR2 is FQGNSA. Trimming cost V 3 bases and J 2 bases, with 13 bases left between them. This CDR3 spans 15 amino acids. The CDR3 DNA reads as TGTGCCAGCAGCTTGGGTTGGGGGACGCAAGAGACCCAGTACTTC. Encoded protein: CASSLGWGTQETQYF.

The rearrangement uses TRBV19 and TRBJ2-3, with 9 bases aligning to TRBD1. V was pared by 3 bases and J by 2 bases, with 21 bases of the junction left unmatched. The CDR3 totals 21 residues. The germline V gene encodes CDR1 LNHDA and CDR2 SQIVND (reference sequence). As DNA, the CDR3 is TGTGCCAGTAGTATCCCACTGGGACAGGGAACGAGGAGGGGCTACACAGATACGCAGTATTTT. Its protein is CASSIPLGQGTRRGYTDTQYF.

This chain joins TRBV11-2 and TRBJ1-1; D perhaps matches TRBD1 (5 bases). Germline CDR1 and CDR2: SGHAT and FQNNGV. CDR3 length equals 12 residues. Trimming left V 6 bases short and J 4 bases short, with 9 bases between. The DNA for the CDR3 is TGTGCCAGCAGTTCAACAGGCACTGAAGCTTTCTTT. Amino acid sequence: CASSSTGTEAFF.

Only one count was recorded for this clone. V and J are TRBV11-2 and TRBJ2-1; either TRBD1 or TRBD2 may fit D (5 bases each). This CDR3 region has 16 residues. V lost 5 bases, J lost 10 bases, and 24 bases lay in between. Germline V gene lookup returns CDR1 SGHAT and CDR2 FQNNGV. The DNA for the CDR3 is TGTGCCAGCAGCCTCCCGAGCGCCGGGACGGCCTTCGAGCAGTTCTTC. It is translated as CASSLPSAGTAFEQFF.

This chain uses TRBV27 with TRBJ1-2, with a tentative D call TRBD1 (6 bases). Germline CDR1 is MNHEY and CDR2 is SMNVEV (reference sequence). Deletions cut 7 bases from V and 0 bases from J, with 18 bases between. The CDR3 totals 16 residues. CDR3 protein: CASTLTWGQSNYGYTF. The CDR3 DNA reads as TGTGCCAGCACCCTCACTTGGGGGCAGTCTAACTATGGCTACACCTTC.

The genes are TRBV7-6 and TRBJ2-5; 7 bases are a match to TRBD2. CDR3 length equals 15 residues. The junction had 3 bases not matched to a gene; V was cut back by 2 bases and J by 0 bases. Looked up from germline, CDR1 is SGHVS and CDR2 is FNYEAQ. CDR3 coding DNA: TGTGCCAGCAGCTTACGGGGGGACTACCAAGAGACCCAGTACTTC. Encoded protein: CASSLRGDYQETQYF.

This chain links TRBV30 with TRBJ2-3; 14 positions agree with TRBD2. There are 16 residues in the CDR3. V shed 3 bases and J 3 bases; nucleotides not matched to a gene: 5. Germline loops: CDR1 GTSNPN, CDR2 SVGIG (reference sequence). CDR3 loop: CAWSGGTSGGTDTQYF. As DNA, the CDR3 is TGTGCCTGGAGCGGGGGGACTAGCGGGGGAACAGATACGCAGTATTTT.

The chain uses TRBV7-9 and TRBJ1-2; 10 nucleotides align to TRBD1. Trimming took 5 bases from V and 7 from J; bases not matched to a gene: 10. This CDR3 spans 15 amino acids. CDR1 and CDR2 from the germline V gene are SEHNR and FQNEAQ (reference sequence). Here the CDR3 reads CASSPSTGGVFGYTF. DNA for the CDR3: TGTGCCAGCAGCCCATCGACAGGGGGCGTATTTGGCTACACCTTC.

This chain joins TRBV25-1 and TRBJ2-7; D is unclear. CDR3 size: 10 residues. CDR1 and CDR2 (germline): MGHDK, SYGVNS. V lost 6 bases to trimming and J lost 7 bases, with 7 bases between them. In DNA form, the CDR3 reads TGTGCCAGCAGAGGGAATGAGCAGTACTTC. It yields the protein CASRGNEQYF.

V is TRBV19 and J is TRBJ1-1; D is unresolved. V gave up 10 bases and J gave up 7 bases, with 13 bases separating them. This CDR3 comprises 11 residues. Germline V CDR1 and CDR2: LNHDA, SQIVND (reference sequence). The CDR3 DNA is TGTGCCATCCTCAGTGGTGTTGAAGCTTTCTTT. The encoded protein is CAILSGVEAFF.

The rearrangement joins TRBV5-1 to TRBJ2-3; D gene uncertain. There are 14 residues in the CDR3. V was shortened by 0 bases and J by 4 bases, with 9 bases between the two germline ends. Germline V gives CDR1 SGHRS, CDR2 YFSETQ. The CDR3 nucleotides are TGCGCCAGCAGCTTGGCCAACACCCCAGATACGCAGTATTTT. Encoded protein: CASSLANTPDTQYF.

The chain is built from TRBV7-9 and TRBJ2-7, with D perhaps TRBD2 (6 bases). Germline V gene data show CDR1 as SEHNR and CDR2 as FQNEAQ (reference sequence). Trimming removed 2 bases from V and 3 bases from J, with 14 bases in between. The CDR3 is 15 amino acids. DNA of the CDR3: TGTGCCAGCAGCTTAATCGTGGAGGGGAACTACGAGCAGTACTTC. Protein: CASSLIVEGNYEQYF.

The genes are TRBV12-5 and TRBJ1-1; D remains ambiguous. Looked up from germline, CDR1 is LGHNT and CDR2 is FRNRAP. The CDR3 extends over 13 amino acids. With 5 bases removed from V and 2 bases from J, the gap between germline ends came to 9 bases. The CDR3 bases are TGTGCTAGTGGTCTCGGGATTAACACTGAAGCTTTCTTT. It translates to CASGLGINTEAFF.

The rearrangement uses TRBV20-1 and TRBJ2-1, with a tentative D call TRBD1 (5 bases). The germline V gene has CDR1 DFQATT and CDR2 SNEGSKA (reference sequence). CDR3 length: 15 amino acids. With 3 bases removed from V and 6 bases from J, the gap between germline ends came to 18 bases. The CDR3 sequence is CSASKGPNLANEQFF. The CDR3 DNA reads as TGCAGTGCTAGTAAGGGGCCAAATTTAGCCAATGAGCAGTTCTTC.